This TCR beta chain was found in a study of shared clonotypes between healthy human individuals. This clone has only a few counts. From germline, CDR1 is LNHDA and CDR2 SQIVND (reference sequence). The CDR3 has 13 residues. Unmatched junction bases numbered 4, after V lost 4 bases and J lost 7 bases. Only in-frame clones appear in the TCRdb table, and some are missing; sequencing was by immunoSEQ multiplex PCR. The sample holds 600,000 to 700,000 clones, around four fifths seen once. The sequence derives from a woman aged 30 to 39 in good health. Sequencing input: memory CD4+ T cells sorted from blood. As to subset: CD45RA-negative fraction. The rearrangement uses TRBV19 and TRBJ2-1; 7 bases agree with TRBD1. The CDR3 spells CASSTSQGNEQFF. Written as DNA, the CDR3 is TGTGCCAGTAGTACCTCACAGGGGAATGAGCAGTTCTTC.